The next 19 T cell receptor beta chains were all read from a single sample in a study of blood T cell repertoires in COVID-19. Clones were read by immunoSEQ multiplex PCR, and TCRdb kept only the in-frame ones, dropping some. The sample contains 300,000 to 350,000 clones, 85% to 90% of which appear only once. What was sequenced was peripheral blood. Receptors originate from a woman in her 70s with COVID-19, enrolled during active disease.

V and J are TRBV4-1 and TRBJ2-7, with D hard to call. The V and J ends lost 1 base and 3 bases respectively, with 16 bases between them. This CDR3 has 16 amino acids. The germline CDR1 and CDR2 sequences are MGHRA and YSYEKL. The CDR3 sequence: CASSQVITGRNYEQYF. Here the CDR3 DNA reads TGCGCCAGCAGCCAAGTGATTACGGGTCGCAACTACGAGCAGTACTTC.

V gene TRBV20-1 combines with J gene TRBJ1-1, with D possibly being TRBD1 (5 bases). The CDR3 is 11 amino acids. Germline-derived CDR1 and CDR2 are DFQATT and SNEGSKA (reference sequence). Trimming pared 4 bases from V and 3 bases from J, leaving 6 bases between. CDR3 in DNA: TGCAGTGCTATCAGGGACACTGAAGCTTTCTTT. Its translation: CSAIRDTEAFF.

CDR3 DNA: TGTGCCAGCAGGGGCACGGGGGACACCGGGGAGCTGTTTTTT. Translation: CASRGTGDTGELFF. V is TRBV6-5 and J is TRBJ2-2, with a weak D call TRBD2 (6 bases). The V gene lost 6 bases and the J gene lost 3 bases, with 11 bases spanning the gap. The V gene's germline CDR1 is MNHEY and CDR2 SVGAGI. There are 14 residues in the CDR3.

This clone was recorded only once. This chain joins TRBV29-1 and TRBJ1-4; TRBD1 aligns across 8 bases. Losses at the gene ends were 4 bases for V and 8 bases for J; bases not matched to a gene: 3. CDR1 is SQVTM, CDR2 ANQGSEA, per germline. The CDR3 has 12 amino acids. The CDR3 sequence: CSVGRTGEKLFF. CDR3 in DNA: TGCAGCGTTGGGAGGACAGGGGAAAAACTGTTTTTT.

The CDR3 here is CASSIRDRVYEQYF. In DNA, the CDR3 is TGTGCCAGTAGTATCCGGGACAGGGTCTACGAGCAGTACTTC. The chain uses TRBV19 and TRBJ2-7, with 9 bases lining up with TRBD1. The CDR3 totals 14 residues. Germline V CDR1 and CDR2: LNHDA, SQIVND (reference sequence). The junction had 3 bases not matched to a gene; V was cut back by 3 bases and J by 3 bases.

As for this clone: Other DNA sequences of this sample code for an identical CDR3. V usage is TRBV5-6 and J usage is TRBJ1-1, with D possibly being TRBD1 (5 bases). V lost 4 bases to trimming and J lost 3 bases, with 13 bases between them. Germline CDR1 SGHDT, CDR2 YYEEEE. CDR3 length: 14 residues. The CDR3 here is CASSRPGGYTEAFF. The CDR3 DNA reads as TGTGCCAGCAGCCGTCCCGGGGGTTACACTGAAGCTTTCTTT. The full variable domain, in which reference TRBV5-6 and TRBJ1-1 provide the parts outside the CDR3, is DAGVTQSPTHLIKTRGQQVTLRCSPKSGHDTVSWYQQALGQGPQFIFQYYEEEERQRGNFPDRFSGHQFPNYSSELNVNALLLGDSALYLCASSRPGGYTEAFFGQGTRLTVV.

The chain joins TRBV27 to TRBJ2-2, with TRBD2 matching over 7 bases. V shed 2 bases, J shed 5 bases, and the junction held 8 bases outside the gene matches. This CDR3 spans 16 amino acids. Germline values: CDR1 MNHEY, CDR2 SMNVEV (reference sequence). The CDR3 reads CASSLMGGEGTGELFF. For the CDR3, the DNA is TGTGCCAGCAGTTTAATGGGCGGGGAGGGAACCGGGGAGCTGTTTTTT.

The CDR3 coding sequence is TGTGCCAGCAGCGACCGGCCATCTAGCGGCGAAGAGACCCAGTACTTC. Amino acid sequence: CASSDRPSSGEETQYF. The rearrangement links TRBV2 to TRBJ2-5, with 7 nucleotides matching TRBD2. J gave up 3 bases and V 6 bases, and 13 bases lay outside the gene matches. Germline values: CDR1 SNHLY, CDR2 FYNNEI. CDR3 length: 16 residues.

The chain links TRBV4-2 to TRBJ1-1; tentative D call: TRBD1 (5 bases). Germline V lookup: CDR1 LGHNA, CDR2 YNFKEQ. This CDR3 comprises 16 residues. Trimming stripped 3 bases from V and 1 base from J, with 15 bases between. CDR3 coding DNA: TGTGCCAGCAGCCAGTTCCCTAGGGGATCGAACACTGAAGCTTTCTTT. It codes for CASSQFPRGSNTEAFF.

CDR3 amino acids: CATSRSGQGVISTGELFF. The CDR3 DNA reads TGTGCCACCTCGAGATCGGGACAGGGGGTCATCAGCACCGGGGAGCTGTTTTTT. V is TRBV24-1 and J is TRBJ2-2; 11 bases are shared with TRBD1. CDR1 is KGHDR and CDR2 is SFDVKD in the germline V gene. The CDR3 runs 18 residues. Losses at the gene ends were 9 bases for V and 4 bases for J; bases not matched to a gene: 15.

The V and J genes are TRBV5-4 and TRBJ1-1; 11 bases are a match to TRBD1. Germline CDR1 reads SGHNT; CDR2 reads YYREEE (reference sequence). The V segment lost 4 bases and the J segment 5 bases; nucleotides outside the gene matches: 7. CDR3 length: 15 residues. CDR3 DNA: TGTGCCAGCAGCGCCGGACAGGGGGCGTTTACTGAAGCTTTCTTT. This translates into CASSAGQGAFTEAFF. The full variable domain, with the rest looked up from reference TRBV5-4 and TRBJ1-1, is ETGVTQSPTHLIKTRGQQVTLRCSSQSGHNTVSWYQQALGQGPQFIFQYYREEENGRGNFPPRFSGLQFPNYSSELNVNALELDDSALYLCASSAGQGAFTEAFFGQGTRLTVV.

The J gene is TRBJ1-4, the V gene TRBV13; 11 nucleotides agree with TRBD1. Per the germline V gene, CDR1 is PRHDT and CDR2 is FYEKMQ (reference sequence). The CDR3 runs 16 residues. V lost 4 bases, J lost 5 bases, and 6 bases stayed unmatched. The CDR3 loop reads CASSSARTGGNEKLFF. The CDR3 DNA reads TGTGCCAGCAGCTCCGCCAGGACAGGGGGCAATGAAAAACTGTTTTTT.

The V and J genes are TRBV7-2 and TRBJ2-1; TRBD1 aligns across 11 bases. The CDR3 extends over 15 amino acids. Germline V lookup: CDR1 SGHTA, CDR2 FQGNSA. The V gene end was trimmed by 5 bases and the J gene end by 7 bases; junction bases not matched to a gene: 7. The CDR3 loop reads CASSDRTGGGNEQFF. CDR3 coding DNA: TGTGCCAGCAGCGACCGGACAGGGGGCGGGAATGAGCAGTTCTTC.

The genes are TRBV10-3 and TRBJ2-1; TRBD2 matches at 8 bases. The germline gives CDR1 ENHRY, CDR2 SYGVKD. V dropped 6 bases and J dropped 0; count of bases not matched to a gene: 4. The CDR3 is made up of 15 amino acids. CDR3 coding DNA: TGTGCCATCAGGGTCAGCGGGAGCTCCTACAATGAGCAGTTCTTC. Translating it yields CAIRVSGSSYNEQFF.

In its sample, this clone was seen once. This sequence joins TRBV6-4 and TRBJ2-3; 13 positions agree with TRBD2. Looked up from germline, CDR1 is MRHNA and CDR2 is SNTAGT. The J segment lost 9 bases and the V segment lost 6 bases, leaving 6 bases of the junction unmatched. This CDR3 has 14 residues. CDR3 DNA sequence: TGTGCCAGCAGCCAACTAGCGGGGGGGGCCACGCAGTATTTT. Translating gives CASSQLAGGATQYF.

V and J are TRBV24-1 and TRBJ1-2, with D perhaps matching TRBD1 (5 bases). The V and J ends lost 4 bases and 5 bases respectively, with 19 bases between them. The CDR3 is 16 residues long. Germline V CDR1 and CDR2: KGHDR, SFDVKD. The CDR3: CATSDRNQGRTYGYTF. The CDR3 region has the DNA TGTGCCACCAGTGACCGCAACCAGGGCCGGACATATGGCTACACCTTC.

CDR3 protein: CASSLAGGNTGELFF. CDR3 bases: TGTGCCAGCAGCTTAGCGGGGGGGAACACCGGGGAGCTGTTTTTT. The chain joins TRBV6-5 to TRBJ2-2, with TRBD2 matching over 10 bases. The V segment lost 6 bases and the J segment 1 base; nucleotides outside the gene matches: 2. CDR1 MNHEY and CDR2 SVGAGI come from the germline V gene. The CDR3 loop spans 15 amino acids.

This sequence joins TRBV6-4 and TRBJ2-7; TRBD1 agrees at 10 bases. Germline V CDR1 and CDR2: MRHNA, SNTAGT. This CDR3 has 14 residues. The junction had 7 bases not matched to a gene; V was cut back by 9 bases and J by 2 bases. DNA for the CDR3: TGTGCCAGTTACGGAGGGACAGGGGCCTACGAGCAGTACTTC. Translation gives CASYGGTGAYEQYF.

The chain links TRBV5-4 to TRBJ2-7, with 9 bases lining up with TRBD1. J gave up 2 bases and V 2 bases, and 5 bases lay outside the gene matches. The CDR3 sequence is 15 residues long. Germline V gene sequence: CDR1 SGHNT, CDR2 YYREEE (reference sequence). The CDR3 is CASSFGQGLTYEQYF. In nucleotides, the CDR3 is TGTGCCAGCAGCTTCGGACAGGGGCTTACCTACGAGCAGTACTTC.